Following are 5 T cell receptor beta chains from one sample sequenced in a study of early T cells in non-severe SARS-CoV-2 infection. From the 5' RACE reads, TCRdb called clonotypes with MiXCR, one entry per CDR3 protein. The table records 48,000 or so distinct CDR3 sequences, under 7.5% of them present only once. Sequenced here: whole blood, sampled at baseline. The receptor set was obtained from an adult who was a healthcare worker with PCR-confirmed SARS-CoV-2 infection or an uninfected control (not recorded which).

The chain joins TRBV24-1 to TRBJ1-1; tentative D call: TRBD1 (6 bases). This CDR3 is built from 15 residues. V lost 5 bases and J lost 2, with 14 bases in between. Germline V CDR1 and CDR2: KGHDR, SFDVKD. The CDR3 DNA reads TGTGCCACCAGTGCAACTGGCAGGGGTAACACTGAAGCTTTCTTT. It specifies CATSATGRGNTEAFF.

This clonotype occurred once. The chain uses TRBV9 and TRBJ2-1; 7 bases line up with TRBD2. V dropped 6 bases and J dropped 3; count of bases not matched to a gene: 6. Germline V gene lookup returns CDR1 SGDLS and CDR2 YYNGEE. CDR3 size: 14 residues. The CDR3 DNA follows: TGTGCCAGCAATTCGGGAGGAAACTACAATGAGCAGTTCTTC. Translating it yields CASNSGGNYNEQFF.

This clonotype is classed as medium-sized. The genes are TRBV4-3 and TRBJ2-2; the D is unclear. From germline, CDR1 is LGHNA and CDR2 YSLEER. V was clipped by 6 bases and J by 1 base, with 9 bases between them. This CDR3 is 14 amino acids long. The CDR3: CASSLWVNTGELFF. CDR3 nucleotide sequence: TGCGCCAGCAGTCTATGGGTGAACACCGGGGAGCTGTTTTTT.

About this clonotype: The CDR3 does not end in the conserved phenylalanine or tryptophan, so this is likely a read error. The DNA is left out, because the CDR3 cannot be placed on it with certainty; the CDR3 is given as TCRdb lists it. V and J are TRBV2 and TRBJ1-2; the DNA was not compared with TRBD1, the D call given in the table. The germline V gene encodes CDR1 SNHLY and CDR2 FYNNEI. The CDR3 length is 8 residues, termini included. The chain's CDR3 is CATTTRWS.

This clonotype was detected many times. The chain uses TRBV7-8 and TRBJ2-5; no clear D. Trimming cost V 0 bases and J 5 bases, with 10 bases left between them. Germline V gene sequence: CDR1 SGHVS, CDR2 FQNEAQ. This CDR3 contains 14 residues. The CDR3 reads CASSLAIRRETQYF. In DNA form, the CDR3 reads TGTGCCAGCAGCTTAGCGATCCGGCGGGAGACCCAGTACTTC.